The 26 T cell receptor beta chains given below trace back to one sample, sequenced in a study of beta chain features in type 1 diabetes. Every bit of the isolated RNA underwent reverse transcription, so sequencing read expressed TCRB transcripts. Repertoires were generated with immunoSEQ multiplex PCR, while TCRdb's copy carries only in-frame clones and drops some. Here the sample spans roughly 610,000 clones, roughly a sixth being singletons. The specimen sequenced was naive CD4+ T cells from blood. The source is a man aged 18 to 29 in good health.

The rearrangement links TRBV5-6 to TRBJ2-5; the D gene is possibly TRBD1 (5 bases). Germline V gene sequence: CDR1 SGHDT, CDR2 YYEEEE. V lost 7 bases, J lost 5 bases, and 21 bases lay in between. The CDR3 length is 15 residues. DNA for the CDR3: TGTGCCAGCTTTGGACGCCAGGGTAAAGGGGAGACCCAGTACTTC. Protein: CASFGRQGKGETQYF. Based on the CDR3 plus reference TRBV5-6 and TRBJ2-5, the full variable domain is DAGVTQSPTHLIKTRGQQVTLRCSPKSGHDTVSWYQQALGQGPQFIFQYYEEEERQRGNFPDRFSGHQFPNYSSELNVNALLLGDSALYLCASFGRQGKGETQYFGPGTRLLVL.

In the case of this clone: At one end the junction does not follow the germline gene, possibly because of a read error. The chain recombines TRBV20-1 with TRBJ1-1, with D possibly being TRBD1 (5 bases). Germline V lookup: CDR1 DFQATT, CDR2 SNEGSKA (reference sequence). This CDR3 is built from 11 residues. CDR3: CSARAMIQQGF. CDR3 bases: TGCAGTGCTAGAGCCATGATCCAGCAGGGCTTT.

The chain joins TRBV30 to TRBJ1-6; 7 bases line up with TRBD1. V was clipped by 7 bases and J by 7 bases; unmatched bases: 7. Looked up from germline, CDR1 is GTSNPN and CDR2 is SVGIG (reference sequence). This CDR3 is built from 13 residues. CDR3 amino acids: CASDRERNSPLHF. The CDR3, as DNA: TGTGCCTCCGACAGGGAGCGGAATTCACCCCTCCACTTT.

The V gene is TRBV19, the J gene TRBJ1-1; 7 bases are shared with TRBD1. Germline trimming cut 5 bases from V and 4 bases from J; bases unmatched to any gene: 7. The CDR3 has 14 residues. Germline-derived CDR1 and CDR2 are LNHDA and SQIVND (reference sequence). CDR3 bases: TGTGCCAGTAGTTCTTCGAGACAGGGCACTGAAGCTTTCTTT. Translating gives CASSSSRQGTEAFF.

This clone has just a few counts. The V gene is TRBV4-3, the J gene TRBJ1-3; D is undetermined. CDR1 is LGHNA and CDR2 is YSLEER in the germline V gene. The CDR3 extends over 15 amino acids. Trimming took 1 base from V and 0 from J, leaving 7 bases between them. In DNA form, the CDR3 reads TGCGCCAGCAGCCAAGGGCACCTCTCTGGAAACACCATATATTTT. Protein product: CASSQGHLSGNTIYF.

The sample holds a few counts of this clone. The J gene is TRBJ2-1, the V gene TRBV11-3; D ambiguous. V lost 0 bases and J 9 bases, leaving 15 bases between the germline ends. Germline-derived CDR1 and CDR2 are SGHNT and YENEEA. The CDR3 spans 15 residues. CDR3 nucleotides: TGTGCCAGCAGCTTAGATTCGGCTAGTAACGCTGAGCAGTTCTTC. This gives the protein CASSLDSASNAEQFF.

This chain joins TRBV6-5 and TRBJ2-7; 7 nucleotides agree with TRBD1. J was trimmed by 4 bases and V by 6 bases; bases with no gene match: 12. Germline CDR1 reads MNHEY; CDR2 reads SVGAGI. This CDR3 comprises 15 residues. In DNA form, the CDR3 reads TGTGCCAGCAGGAACAGTCCCGGGACAGATTACGAGCAGTACTTC. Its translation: CASRNSPGTDYEQYF.

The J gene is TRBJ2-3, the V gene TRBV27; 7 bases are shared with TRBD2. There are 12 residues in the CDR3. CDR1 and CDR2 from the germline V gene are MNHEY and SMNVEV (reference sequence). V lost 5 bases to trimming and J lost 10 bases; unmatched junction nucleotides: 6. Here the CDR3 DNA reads TGTGCCAGCAGTCTCAAGCGGGGAGCGCAGTATTTT. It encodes CASSLKRGAQYF.

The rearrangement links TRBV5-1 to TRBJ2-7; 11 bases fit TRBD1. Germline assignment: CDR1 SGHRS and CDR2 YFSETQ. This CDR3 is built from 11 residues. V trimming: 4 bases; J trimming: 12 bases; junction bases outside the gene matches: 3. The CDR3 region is CASSKDRGLYF. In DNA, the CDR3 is TGCGCCAGCAGCAAGGACAGGGGGCTGTACTTC. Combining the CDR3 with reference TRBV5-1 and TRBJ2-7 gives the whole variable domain KAGVTQTPRYLIKTRGQQVTLSCSPISGHRSVSWYQQTPGQGLQFLFEYFSETQRNKGNFPGRFSGRQFSNSRSEMNVSTLELGDSALYLCASSKDRGLYFGPGTRLTVT.

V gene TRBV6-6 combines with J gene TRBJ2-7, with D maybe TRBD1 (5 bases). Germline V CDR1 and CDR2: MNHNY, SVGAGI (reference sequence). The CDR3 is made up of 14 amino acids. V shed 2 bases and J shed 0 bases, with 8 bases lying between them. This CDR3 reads CASSYQGSSYEQYF. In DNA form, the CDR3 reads TGTGCCAGCAGTTACCAGGGAAGCTCCTACGAGCAGTACTTC.

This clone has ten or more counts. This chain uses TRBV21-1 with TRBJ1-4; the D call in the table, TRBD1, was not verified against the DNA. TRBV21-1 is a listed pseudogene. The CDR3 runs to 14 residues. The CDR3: CASEGQALLEKLFF. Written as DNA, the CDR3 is TGTGCCAGCGAAGGACAGGCCCTTCTTGAAAAACTGTTTTTT.

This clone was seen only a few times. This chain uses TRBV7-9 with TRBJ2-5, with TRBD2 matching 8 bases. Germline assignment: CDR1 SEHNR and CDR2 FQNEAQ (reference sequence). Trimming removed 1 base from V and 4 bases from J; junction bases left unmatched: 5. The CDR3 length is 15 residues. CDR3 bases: TGTGCCAGCAGCTTAGTACTAGCGGCTTTAGAGACCCAGTACTTC. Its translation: CASSLVLAALETQYF.

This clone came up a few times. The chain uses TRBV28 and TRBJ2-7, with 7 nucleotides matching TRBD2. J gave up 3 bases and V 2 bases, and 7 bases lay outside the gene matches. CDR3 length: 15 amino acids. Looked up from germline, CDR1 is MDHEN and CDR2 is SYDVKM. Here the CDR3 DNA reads TGTGCCAGCAGTTTAGCGGCTAGCGGCAGCTACGAGCAGTACTTC. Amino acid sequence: CASSLAASGSYEQYF.

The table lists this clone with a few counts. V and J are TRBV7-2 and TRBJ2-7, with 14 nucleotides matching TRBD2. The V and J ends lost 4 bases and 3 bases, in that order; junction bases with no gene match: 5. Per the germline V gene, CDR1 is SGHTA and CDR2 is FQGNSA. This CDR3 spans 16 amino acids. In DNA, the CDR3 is TGTGCCAGCAGCTCCGGACTAGCGGGAGGACGCTACGAGCAGTACTTC. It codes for CASSSGLAGGRYEQYF.

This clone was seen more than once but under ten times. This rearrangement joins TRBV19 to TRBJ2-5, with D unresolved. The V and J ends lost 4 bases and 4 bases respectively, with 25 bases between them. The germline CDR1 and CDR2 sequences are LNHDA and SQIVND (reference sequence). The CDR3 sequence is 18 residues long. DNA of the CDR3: TGTGCCAGTAGTACCCGTCGAAAGGGTGTGGGCCTCGGAGAGACCCAGTACTTC. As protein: CASSTRRKGVGLGETQYF.

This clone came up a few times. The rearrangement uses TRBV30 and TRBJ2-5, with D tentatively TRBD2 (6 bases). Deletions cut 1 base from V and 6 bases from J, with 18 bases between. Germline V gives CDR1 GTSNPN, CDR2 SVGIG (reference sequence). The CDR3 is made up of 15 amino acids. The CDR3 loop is CAWSAPGGLGKTQYF. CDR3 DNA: TGTGCCTGGAGTGCCCCCGGGGGACTTGGGAAGACCCAGTACTTC.

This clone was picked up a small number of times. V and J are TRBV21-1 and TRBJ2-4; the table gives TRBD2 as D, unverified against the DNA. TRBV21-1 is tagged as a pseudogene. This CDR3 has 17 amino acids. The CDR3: CASSKGDGRAAKNIQYF. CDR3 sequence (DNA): TGTGCCAGCAGCAAAGGTGACGGGCGGGCAGCCAAAAACATTCAGTACTTC.

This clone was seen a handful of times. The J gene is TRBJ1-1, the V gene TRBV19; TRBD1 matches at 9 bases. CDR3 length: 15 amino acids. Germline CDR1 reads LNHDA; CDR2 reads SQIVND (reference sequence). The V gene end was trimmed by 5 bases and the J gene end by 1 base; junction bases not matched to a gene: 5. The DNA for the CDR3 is TGTGCCAGTAGTCCCGGACAGGGGCGGAACACTGAAGCTTTCTTT. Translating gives CASSPGQGRNTEAFF.

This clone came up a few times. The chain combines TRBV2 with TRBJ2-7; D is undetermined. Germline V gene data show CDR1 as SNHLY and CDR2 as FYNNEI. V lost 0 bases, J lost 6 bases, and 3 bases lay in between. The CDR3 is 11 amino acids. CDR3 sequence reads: CASSEASEQYF. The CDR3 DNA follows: TGTGCCAGCAGTGAAGCGTCCGAGCAGTACTTC.

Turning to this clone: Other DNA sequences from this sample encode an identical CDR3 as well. CDR3 DNA: TGTGCCAGCAGTGGGGAGACCCAGTACTTC. Its translation is CASSGETQYF. The chain links TRBV28 to TRBJ2-5, with unresolved D. The CDR3 totals 10 residues. Germline V gene data show CDR1 as MDHEN and CDR2 as SYDVKM. V lost 5 bases, J lost 5 bases, and 3 bases lay in between.

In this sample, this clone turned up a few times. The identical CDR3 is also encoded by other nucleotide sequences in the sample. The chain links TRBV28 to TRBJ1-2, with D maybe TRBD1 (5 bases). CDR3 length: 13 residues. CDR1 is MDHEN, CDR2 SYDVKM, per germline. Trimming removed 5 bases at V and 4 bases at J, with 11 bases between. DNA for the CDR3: TGTGCCAGCAGTCCCGGGGGGGGCTATGGCTACACCTTC. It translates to CASSPGGGYGYTF.

Written as DNA, the CDR3 is TGTGCCAGCATCATGCAGGGAGATGGCTACACCTTC. Protein: CASIMQGDGYTF. The chain uses TRBV5-6 and TRBJ1-2; D may be TRBD1 (5 bases). The germline CDR1 and CDR2 sequences are SGHDT and YYEEEE. Trimming pared 6 bases from V and 6 bases from J, leaving 12 bases between. The CDR3 covers 12 residues.

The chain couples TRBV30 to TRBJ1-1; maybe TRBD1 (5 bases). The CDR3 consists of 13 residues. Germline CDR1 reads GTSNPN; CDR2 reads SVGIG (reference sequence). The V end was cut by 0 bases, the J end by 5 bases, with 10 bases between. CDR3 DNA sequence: TGTGCCTGGAGTGTACAGGCGGTGACTGAAGCTTTCTTT. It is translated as CAWSVQAVTEAFF. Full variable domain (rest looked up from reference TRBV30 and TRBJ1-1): SQTIHQWPATLVQPVGSPLSLECTVEGTSNPNLYWYRQAAGRGLQLLFYSVGIGQISSEVPQNLSASRPQDRQFILSSKKLLLSDSGFYLCAWSVQAVTEAFFGQGTRLTVV.

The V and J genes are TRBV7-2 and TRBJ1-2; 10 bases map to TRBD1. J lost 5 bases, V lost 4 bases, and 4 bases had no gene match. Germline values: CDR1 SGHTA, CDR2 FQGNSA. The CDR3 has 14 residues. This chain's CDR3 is CASSSRTGGYGYTF. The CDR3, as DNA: TGTGCCAGCAGCTCCCGGACAGGGGGATATGGCTACACCTTC.

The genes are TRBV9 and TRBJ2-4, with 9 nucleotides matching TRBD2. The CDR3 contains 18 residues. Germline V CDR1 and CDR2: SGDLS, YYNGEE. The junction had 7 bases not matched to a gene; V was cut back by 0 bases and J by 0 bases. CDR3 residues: CASSVANSGGLAKNIQYF. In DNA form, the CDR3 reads TGTGCCAGCAGCGTAGCGAATAGCGGGGGACTAGCCAAAAACATTCAGTACTTC.

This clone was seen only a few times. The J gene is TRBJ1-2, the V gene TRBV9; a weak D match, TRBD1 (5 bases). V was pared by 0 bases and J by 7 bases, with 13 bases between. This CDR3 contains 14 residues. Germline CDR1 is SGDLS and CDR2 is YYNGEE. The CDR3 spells CASSVDLGQGGYTF. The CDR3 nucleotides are TGTGCCAGCAGCGTAGATCTGGGTCAGGGTGGCTACACCTTC.